These T cell receptor beta chains were read from a single sample in a study of cytomegalovirus exposure and HLA in healthy donors. Here immunoSEQ multiplex PCR was the method, and the copy in TCRdb shows in-frame clones only, minus some. The sample yields more than 90,000 clones, approximately 75% seen once. Sequencing was performed on PBMCs. The receptors originated from a middle-aged woman in good health and CMV-seronegative. The CDR3 runs from the conserved cysteine through the conserved F or W. A D gene is named only where the DNA matches it firmly. Size is stated for part of the rows, as once, few or many counts, or as a class when the clone is expanded.

j_call	d_call	v_call	clone_size	cdr3_aa	cdr3_nt
TRBJ1-4	-	TRBV4-2	-	CASSDIRLREAVGEKLFF	TGTGCCAGCAGCGATATAAGGCTCAGGGAGGCCGTCGGTGAAAAACTGTTTTTT
TRBJ2-5	TRBD1	TRBV14	-	CASSPDRRETQYF	TGTGCCAGCAGTCCGGACAGGAGGGAGACCCAGTACTTC
TRBJ1-2	-	TRBV5-5	-	CASSLWGEYGYTF	TGTGCCAGCAGCTTGTGGGGGGAATATGGCTACACCTTC
TRBJ1-1	TRBD1	TRBV7-9	-	CASSLEGAMNTEAFF	TGTGCCAGCAGCTTAGAGGGGGCGATGAACACTGAAGCTTTCTTT
TRBJ2-7	TRBD2	TRBV5-1	-	CASSLGVSGSVAYEQYF	TGCGCCAGCAGCTTGGGGGTTAGCGGGAGTGTCGCGTACGAGCAGTACTTC
TRBJ1-1	-	TRBV28	-	CASSYDRTNTEAFF	TGTGCCAGCAGTTATGACAGGACCAACACTGAAGCTTTCTTT
TRBJ1-6	-	TRBV30	-	CALAEGFSPLHF	TGTGCCTTAGCGGAGGGGTTTTCACCCCTCCACTTT
TRBJ1-2	-	TRBV15	-	CATSRERTGGYTF	TGTGCCACCAGCAGAGAGAGAACGGGTGGCTACACCTTC
TRBJ1-6	-	TRBV5-6	-	CASRVDRINSPLHF	TGTGCCAGCAGGGTCGACAGGATAAATTCACCCCTCCACTTT
TRBJ2-3	TRBD1	TRBV5-1	-	CASSPDRGYSDTQYF	TGCGCCAGCAGCCCCGACAGGGGTTATTCAGATACGCAGTATTTT
TRBJ2-2	TRBD1	TRBV9	few	CASSVAGGNKRAGELFF	TGTGCCAGCAGCGTAGCAGGGGGTAATAAGAGGGCCGGGGAGCTGTTTTTT
TRBJ2-5	TRBD2	TRBV7-9	-	CSSSFGLAGGLQETQYF	TGTTCCAGCAGCTTTGGACTAGCGGGGGGGCTACAAGAGACCCAGTACTTC
TRBJ1-4	TRBD1	TRBV30	-	CAWSVTGVEKLFF	TGTGCCTGGAGTGTAACAGGGGTTGAAAAACTGTTTTTT
TRBJ1-1	-	TRBV7-9	once	CASSGADTEAFF	TGTGCCAGCAGCGGAGCGGACACTGAAGCTTTCTTT
TRBJ1-5	TRBD1	TRBV9	-	CASSVDPGGDQPQHF	TGTGCCAGCAGCGTAGATCCAGGGGGAGATCAGCCCCAGCATTTT
TRBJ2-1	-	TRBV11-2	-	CASRPILGGYNEQFF	TGTGCCAGCAGACCGATCTTAGGGGGTTACAATGAGCAGTTCTTC
TRBJ1-5	-	TRBV6-5	-	CVPGQGSSNQPQHF	TGTGTCCCCGGGCAGGGCAGTAGCAATCAGCCCCAGCATTTT
TRBJ2-1	TRBD2	TRBV15	-	CATSSEGLAGVNEQFF	TGTGCCACCAGCAGTGAGGGACTAGCGGGAGTTAATGAGCAGTTCTTC
TRBJ2-7	-	TRBV19	-	CASSRQGRYEQYF	TGTGCCAGTAGTAGGCAGGGCCGCTACGAGCAGTACTTC
TRBJ2-2	-	TRBV7-8	-	CASSWTEVNTGELFF	TGTGCCAGCAGCTGGACAGAAGTGAACACCGGGGAGCTGTTTTTT
TRBJ1-2	TRBD1	TRBV7-9	-	CASSSIGQGRGYTF	TGTGCCAGCAGCTCTATTGGACAGGGGCGTGGCTACACCTTC
TRBJ2-1	TRBD2	TRBV4-3	-	CASSQDGAGLAGPYNEQFF	TGCGCCAGCAGCCAAGATGGGGCAGGACTAGCGGGGCCCTACAATGAGCAGTTCTTC
TRBJ1-5	-	TRBV21-1	-	CASSKLVMWDRGRCNQPQHF	TGTGCCAGCAGCAAATTGGTTATGTGGGACAGGGGGCGGTGCAATCAGCCCCAGCATTTT
TRBJ1-5	TRBD1	TRBV30	-	CAWSGQGGQPQHF	TGTGCCTGGAGTGGACAGGGGGGTCAGCCCCAGCATTTT
TRBJ2-7	TRBD1	TRBV7-9	few	CASSLTGGSGTYEQYF	TGTGCCAGCAGCTTAACAGGGGGCTCGGGGACCTACGAGCAGTACTTC
TRBJ2-5	TRBD1	TRBV7-9	-	CASSFPGGSETQYF	TGTGCCAGCAGCTTTCCAGGGGGTAGCGAGACCCAGTACTTC
TRBJ1-1	TRBD1	TRBV7-9	-	CASSTNRGGNTEAFF	TGTGCCAGCAGCACTAACAGGGGTGGGAACACTGAAGCTTTCTTT
TRBJ2-1	-	TRBV27	once	CASSLTGLPYNEQFF	TGTGCCAGCAGTTTAACCGGTCTACCCTACAATGAGCAGTTCTTC
TRBJ1-1	-	TRBV4-2	-	CASSQDGTLYTEAFF	TGTGCCAGCAGCCAAGATGGGACACTTTACACTGAAGCTTTCTTT
TRBJ2-7	TRBD2	TRBV9	-	CASSVDLSASGYEQYF	TGTGCCAGCAGCGTAGATCTTTCGGCTAGCGGCTACGAGCAGTACTTC
TRBJ1-2	-	TRBV19	-	CASTTDSYGYTF	TGTGCCAGTACCACGGACAGCTATGGCTACACCTTC
TRBJ1-3	-	TRBV28	-	CASSLIPGQSGNTIYF	TGTGCCAGCAGTTTAATCCCCGGACAATCTGGAAACACCATATATTTT
TRBJ2-3	TRBD2	TRBV4-2	-	CASSPTSGGAGSDTQYF	TGTGCCAGCAGCCCGACTAGCGGGGGGGCCGGGTCAGATACGCAGTATTTT
TRBJ2-4	-	TRBV7-9	-	CASSLGLAKNIQYF	TGTGCCAGCAGCCTAGGACTAGCCAAAAACATTCAGTACTTC
TRBJ2-7	TRBD1	TRBV5-8	-	CASSLGDSKTYEQYF	TGTGCCAGCAGCTTGGGGGACAGTAAAACCTACGAGCAGTACTTC
TRBJ1-1	-	TRBV10-1	few	CASSESSRGKSFF	TGCGCCAGCAGTGAGTCGTCAAGAGGGAAATCTTTCTTT
TRBJ2-7	TRBD2	TRBV27	-	CASSLYRGGEYYEQYF	TGTGCCAGCAGTTTGTATAGGGGAGGGGAATACTACGAGCAGTACTTC
TRBJ2-7	TRBD2	TRBV11-2	few	CASRRLAGAYEQYF	TGTGCCAGCAGGCGACTAGCGGGCGCCTACGAGCAGTACTTC
TRBJ1-2	-	TRBV6-5	few	CASRVEQTNYGYTF	TGTGCCAGCAGGGTGGAGCAAACTAACTATGGCTACACCTTC
TRBJ2-7	TRBD2	TRBV29-1	few	CSVLTSGGQYF	TGCAGCGTACTCACTAGCGGAGGGCAGTACTTC
TRBJ2-5	TRBD1	TRBV18	-	CASSPWGQAVQETQYF	TGTGCCAGCTCACCCTGGGGACAGGCCGTCCAAGAGACCCAGTACTTC
TRBJ1-5	TRBD1	TRBV15	-	CATSREGRQGAINQPQHF	TGTGCCACCAGCAGAGAGGGTCGGCAGGGGGCAATCAATCAGCCCCAGCATTTT
TRBJ1-1	-	TRBV7-8	-	CASSPGEAFF	TGTGCCAGCAGCCCAGGTGAAGCTTTCTTT
TRBJ2-5	-	TRBV5-8	-	CASNRWGDQETQYF	TGCGCCAGCAACCGGTGGGGGGACCAAGAGACCCAGTACTTC
TRBJ2-5	TRBD2	TRBV27	once	CASSPLGLAGETQYF	TGTGCCAGCAGTCCCCTCGGACTAGCGGGAGAGACCCAGTACTTC
TRBJ2-7	-	TRBV4-3	-	CASSKFQGRGSYEQYF	TGCGCCAGCAGCAAATTTCAGGGAAGAGGATCCTACGAGCAGTACTTC
TRBJ1-2	-	TRBV10-3	-	CATSARGNYGYTF	TGTGCCACCAGTGCAAGGGGTAACTATGGCTACACCTTC
TRBJ2-3	-	TRBV6-6	-	CASSYGRTWQYF	TGTGCCAGCAGTTACGGCCGGACTTGGCAGTATTTT
TRBJ1-3	-	TRBV2	-	CASTAEVRDTIYF	TGTGCCAGCACGGCCGAAGTTCGGGACACCATATATTTT
TRBJ1-1	-	TRBV7-9	-	CASRGGRTEAFF	TGTGCCAGCAGGGGCGGGCGAACTGAAGCTTTCTTT
TRBJ2-1	TRBD2	TRBV5-1	-	CASSLEGSGSSYNEQFF	TGCGCCAGCAGCTTGGAGGGTAGCGGGAGCTCCTACAATGAGCAGTTCTTC